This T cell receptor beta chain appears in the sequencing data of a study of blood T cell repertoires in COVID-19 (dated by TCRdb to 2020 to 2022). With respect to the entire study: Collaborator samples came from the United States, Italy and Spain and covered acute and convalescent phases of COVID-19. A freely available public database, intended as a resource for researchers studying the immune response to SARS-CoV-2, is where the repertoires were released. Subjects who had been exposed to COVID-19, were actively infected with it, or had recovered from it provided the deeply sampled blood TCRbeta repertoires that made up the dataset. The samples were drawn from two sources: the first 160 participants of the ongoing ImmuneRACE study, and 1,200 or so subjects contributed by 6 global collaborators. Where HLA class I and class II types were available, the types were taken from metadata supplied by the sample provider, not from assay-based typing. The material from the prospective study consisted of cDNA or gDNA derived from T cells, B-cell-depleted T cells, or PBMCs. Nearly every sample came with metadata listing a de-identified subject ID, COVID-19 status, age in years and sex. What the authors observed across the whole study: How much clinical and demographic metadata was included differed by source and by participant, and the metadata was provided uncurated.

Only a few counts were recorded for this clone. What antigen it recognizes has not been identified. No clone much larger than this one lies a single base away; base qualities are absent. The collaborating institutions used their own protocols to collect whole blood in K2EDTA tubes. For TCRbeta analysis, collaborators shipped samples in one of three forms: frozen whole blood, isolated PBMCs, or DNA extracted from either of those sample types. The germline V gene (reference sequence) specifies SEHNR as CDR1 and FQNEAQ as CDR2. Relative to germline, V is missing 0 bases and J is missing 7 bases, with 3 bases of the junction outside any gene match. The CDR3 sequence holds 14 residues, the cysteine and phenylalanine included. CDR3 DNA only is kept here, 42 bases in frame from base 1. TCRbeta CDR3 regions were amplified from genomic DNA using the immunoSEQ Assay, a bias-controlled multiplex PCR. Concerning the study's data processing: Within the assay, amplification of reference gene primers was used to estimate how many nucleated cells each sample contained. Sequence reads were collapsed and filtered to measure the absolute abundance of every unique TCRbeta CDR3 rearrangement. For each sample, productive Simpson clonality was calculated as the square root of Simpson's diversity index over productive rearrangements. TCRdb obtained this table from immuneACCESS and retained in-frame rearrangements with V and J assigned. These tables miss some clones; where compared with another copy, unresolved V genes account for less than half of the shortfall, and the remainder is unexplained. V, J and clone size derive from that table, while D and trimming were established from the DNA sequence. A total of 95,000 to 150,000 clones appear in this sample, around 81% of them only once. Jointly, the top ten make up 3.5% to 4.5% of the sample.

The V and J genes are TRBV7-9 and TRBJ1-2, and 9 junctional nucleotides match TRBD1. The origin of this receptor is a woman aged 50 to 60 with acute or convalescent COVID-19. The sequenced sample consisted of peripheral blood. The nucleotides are TGTGCCAGCAGCTTAGCGCAGACAGGGGGTGGCTACACCTTC. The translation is CASSLAQTGGGYTF.